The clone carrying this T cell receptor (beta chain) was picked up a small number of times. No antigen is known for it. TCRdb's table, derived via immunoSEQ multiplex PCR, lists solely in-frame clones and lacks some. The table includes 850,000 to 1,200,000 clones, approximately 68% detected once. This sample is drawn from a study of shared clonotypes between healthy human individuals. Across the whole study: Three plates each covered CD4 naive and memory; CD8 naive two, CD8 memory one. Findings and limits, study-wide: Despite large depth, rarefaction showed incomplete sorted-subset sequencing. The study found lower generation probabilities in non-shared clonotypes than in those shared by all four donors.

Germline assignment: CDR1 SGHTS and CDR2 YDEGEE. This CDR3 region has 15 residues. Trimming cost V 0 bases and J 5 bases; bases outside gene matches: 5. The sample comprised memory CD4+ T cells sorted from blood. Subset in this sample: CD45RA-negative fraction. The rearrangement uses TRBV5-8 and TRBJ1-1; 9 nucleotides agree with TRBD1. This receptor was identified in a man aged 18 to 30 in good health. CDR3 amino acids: CASSLDRGRATEAFF. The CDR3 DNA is TGTGCCAGCAGCTTGGACAGGGGGCGGGCGACTGAAGCTTTCTTT.